The source of this T cell receptor (beta chain) is a study of CD8 T cells in Susac syndrome. V was pared by 3 bases and J by 2 bases, with 12 bases between. The CDR3 covers 14 residues. In germline, CDR1 is SGHRS, CDR2 YFSETQ. Random hexamers served to reverse transcribe about 0.45 to 1 ug RNA. Each CDR3 protein is one row after TCRdb ran MiXCR on the immunoSEQ multiplex PCR reads. The sample yields around 71,000 distinct CDR3 sequences, nearly 96% seen once. The source of this sequence is a human donor with multiple sclerosis. Sequencing input: CD4+ T cells from PBMCs. The gene calls are TRBV5-1 and TRBJ2-7, with D maybe TRBD1 (6 bases). The CDR3 DNA reads TGCGCCAGCAGCTCCAGGGGCCTCGCCTACGAGCAGTACTTC. Amino acid sequence: CASSSRGLAYEQYF.